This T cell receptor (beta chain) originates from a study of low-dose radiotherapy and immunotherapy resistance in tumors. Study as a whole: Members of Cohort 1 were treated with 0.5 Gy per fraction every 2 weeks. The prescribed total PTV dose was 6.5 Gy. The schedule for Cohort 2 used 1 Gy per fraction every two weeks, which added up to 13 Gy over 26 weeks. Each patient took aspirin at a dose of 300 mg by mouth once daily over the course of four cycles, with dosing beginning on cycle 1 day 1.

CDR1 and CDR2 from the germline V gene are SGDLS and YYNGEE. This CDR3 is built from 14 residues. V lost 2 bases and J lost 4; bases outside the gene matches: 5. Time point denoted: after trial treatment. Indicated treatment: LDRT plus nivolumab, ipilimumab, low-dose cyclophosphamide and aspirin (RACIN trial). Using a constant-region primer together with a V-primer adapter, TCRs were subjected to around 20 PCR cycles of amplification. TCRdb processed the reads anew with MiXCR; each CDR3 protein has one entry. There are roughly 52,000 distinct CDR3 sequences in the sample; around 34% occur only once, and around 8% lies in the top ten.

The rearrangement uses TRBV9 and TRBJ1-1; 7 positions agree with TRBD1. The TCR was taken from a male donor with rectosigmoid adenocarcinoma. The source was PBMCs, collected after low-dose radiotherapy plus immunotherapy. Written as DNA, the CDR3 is TGTGCCAGCAGCGTCCCCCCAGGGGGCACTGAAGCTTTCTTT. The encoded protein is CASSVPPGGTEAFF. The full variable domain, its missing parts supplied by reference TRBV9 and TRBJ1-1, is DSGVTQTPKHLITATGQRVTLRCSPRSGDLSVYWYQQSLDQGLQFLIQYYNGEERAKGNILERFSAQQFPDLHSELNLSSLELGDSALYFCASSVPPGGTEAFFGQGTRLTVV.